The source of this T cell receptor beta chain is a study of T cell responses to AZD1222 COVID-19 vaccine. Study as a whole: Second doses at about 4 or about 12 weeks were pooled.

Germline V CDR1 and CDR2: ENHRY, SYGVKD. V lost 0 bases, J lost 1 base, and 12 bases lay in between. This CDR3 has 16 residues. The repertoire was sequenced with immunoSEQ multiplex PCR; TCRdb's copy has only in-frame clones and lacks some. In the table there are some 90,000 clones, about nine tenths of which are singletons. The material was peripheral blood, obtained on day 0 of AZD1222 vaccination. The J gene is TRBJ1-1, the V gene TRBV10-3, with unresolved D. The TCR comes from an adult in good health. This CDR3 reads CAISESTGQTNTEAFF. The CDR3 DNA follows: TGTGCCATCAGTGAGTCGACGGGTCAGACGAACACTGAAGCTTTCTTT.